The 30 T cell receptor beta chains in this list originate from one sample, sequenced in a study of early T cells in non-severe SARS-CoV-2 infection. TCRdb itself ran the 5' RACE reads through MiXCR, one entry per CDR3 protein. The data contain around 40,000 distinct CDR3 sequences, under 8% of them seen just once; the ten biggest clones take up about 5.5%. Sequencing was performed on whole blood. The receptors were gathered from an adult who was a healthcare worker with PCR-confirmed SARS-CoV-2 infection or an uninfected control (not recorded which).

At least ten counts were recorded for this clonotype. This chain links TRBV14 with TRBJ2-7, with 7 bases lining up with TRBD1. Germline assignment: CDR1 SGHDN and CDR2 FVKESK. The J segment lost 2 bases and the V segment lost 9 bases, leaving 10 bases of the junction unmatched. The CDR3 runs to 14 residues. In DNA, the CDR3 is TGTGCCAGTCGACCCACGGGACAGCCCTACGAGCAGTACTTC. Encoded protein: CASRPTGQPYEQYF.

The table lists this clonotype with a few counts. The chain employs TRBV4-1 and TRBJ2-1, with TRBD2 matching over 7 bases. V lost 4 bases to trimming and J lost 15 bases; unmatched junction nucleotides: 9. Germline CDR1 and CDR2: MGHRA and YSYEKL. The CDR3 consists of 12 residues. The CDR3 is CASSRNGLGRFF. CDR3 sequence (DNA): TGCGCCAGCAGCCGGAATGGACTAGGTCGGTTCTTC.

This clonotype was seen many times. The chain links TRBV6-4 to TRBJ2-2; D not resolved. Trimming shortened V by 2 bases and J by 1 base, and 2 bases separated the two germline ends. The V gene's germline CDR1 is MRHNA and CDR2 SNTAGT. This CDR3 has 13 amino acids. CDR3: CASSDGNTGELFF. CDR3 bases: TGTGCCAGCAGTGACGGGAACACCGGGGAGCTGTTTTTT.

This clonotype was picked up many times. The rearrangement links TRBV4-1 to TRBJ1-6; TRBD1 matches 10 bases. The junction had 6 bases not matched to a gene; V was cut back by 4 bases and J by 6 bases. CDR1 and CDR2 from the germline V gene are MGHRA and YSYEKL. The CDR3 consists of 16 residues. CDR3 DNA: TGCGCCAGCAGCCTCCTGGGACAGGGGCTTAATTCACCCCTCCACTTT. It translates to CASSLLGQGLNSPLHF.

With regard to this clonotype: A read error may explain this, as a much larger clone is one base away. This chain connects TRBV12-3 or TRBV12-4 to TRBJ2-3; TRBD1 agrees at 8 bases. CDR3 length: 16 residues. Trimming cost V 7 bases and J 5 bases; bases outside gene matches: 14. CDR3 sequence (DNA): TGTGCCAGCACCCCTCGAAGGACAGGGCCGATAGATACGCAGTATTTT. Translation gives CASTPRRTGPIDTQYF.

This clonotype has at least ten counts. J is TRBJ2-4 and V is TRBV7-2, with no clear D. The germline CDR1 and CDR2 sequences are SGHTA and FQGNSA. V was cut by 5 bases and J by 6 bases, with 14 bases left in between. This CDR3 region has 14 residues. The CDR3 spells CASSVSVGANIQYF. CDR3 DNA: TGTGCCAGCAGCGTATCAGTAGGAGCAAACATTCAGTACTTC.

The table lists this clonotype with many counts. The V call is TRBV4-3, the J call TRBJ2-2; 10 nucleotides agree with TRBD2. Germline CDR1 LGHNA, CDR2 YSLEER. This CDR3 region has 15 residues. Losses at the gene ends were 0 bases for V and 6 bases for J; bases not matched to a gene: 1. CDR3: CASSQDTSGAGELFF. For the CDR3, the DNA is TGCGCCAGCAGCCAAGATACTAGCGGGGCCGGGGAGCTGTTTTTT.

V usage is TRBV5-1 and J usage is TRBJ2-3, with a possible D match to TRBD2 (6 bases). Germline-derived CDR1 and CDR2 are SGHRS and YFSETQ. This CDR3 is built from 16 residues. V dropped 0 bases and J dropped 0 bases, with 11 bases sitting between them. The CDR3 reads CASSLAASASTDTQYF. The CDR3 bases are TGCGCCAGCAGCTTGGCTGCTAGCGCTAGCACAGATACGCAGTATTTT.

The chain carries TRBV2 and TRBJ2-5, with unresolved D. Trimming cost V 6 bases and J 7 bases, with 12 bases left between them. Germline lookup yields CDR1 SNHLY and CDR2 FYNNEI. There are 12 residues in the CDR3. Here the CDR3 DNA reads TGTGCCAGCAGCCGGAGAGTGGGGACCCAGTACTTC. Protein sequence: CASSRRVGTQYF. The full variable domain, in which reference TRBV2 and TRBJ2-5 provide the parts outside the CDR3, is EPEVTQTPSHQVTQMGQEVILRCVPISNHLYFYWYRQILGQKVEFLVSFYNNEISEKSEIFDDQFSVERPDGSNFTLKIRSTKLEDSAMYFCASSRRVGTQYFGPGTRLLVL.

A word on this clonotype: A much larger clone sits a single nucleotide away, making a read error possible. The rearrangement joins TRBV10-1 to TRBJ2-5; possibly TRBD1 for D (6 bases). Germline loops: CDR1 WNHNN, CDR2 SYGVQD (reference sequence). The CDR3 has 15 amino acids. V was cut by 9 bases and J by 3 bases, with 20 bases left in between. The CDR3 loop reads CARCNRELGKETQYF. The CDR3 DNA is TGCGCCAGATGCAACAGGGAGTTGGGAAAAGAGACCCAGTACTTC.

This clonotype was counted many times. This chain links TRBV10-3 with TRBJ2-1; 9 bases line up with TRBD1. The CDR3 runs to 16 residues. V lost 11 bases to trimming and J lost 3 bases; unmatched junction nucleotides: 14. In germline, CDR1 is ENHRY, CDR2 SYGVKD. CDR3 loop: CASASTGTGFYNEQFF. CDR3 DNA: TGTGCCTCAGCATCGACCGGGACAGGGTTCTACAATGAGCAGTTCTTC.

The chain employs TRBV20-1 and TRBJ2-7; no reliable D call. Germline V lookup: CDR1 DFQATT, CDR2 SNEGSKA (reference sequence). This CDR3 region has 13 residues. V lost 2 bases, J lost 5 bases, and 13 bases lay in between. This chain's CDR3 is CSARLGSEDEQYF. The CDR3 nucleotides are TGCAGTGCTAGATTAGGGTCAGAGGACGAGCAGTACTTC.

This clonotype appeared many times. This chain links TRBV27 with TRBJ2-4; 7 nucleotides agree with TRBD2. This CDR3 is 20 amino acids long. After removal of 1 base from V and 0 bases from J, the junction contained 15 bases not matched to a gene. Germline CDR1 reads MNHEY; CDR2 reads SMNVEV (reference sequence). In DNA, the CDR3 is TGTGCCAGCAGTTTATTTGCGGGAGCTACCAACATCCTAGCCAAAAACATTCAGTACTTC. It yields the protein CASSLFAGATNILAKNIQYF.

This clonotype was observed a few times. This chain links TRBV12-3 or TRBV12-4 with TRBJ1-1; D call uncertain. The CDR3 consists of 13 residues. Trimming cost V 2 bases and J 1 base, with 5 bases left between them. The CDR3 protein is CASSLRKNTEAFF. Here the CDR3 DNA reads TGTGCCAGCAGTTTAAGGAAGAACACTGAAGCTTTCTTT.

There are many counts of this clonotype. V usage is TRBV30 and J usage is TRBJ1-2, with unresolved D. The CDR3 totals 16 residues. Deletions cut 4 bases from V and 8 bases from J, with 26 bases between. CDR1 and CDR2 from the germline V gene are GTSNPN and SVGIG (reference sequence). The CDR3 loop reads CAWMRAGLQHGLGYTF. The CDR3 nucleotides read TGTGCCTGGATGCGGGCAGGCCTTCAACATGGATTGGGCTACACCTTC.

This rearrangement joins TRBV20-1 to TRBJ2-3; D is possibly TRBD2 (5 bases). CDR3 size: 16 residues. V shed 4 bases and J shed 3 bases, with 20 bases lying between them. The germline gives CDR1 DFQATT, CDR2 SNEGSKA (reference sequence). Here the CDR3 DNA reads TGCAGTGCTAATGGGCTATCCCGGCGGGCGACAGATACGCAGTATTTT. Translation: CSANGLSRRATDTQYF.

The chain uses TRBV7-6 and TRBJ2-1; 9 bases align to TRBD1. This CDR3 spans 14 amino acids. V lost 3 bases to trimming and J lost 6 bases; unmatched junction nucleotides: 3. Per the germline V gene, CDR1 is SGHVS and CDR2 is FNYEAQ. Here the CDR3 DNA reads TGTGCCAGCAGCTTGGGACAGGGCGTCAATGAGCAGTTCTTC. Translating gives CASSLGQGVNEQFF.

CDR3 in amino acids: CASNIPGLQETQYF. The CDR3 DNA follows: TGTGCCAGCAATATTCCGGGACTGCAAGAGACCCAGTACTTC. The rearrangement joins TRBV6-1 to TRBJ2-5, with a tentative D call TRBD2 (6 bases). CDR1 is MNHNS, CDR2 SASEGT, per germline. The CDR3 has 14 amino acids. V lost 7 bases, J lost 2 bases, and 14 bases lay in between.

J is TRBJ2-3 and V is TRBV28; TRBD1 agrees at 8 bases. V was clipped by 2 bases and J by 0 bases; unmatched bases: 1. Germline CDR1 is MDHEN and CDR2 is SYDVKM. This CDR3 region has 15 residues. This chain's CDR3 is CASSLGQGSTDTQYF. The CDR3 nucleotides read TGTGCCAGCAGTTTAGGACAGGGTAGCACAGATACGCAGTATTTT.

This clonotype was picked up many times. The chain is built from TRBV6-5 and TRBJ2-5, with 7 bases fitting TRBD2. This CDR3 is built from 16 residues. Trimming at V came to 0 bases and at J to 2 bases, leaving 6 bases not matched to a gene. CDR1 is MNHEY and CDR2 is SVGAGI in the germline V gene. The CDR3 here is CASSYSLSSGQETQYF. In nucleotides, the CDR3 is TGTGCCAGCAGTTACTCGCTTTCTAGCGGACAAGAGACCCAGTACTTC.

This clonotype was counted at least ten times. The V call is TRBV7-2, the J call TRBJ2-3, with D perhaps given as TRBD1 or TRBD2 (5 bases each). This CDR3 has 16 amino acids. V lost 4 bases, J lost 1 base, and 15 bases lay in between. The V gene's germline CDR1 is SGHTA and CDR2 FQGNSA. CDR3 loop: CASSWMGQGGTDTQYF. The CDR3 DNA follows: TGTGCCAGCAGCTGGATGGGGCAGGGAGGCACAGATACGCAGTATTTT.

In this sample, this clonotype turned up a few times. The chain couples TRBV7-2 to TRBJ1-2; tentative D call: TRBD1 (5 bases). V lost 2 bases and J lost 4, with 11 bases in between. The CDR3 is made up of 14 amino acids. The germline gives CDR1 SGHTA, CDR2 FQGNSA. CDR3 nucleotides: TGTGCCAGCAGCTTAACGGACACCGGCTATGGCTACACCTTC. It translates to CASSLTDTGYGYTF. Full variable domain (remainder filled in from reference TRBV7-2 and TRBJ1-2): GAGVSQSPSNKVTEKGKDVELRCDPISGHTALYWYRQSLGQGLEFLIYFQGNSAPDKSGLPSDRFSAERTGGSVSTLTIQRTQQEDSAVYLCASSLTDTGYGYTFGSGTRLTVV.

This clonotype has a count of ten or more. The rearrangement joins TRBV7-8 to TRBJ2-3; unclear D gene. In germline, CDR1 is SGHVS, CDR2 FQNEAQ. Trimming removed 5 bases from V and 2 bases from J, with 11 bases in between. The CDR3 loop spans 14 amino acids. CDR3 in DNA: TGTGCCAGCAGCCCTCAGCGACTCACAGATACGCAGTATTTT. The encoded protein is CASSPQRLTDTQYF.

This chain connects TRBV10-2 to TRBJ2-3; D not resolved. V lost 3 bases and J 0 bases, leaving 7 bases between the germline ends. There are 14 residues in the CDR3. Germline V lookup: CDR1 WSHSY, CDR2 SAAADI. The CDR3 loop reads CASSEDQSTDTQYF. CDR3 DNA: TGCGCCAGCAGTGAAGATCAGAGCACAGATACGCAGTATTTT.

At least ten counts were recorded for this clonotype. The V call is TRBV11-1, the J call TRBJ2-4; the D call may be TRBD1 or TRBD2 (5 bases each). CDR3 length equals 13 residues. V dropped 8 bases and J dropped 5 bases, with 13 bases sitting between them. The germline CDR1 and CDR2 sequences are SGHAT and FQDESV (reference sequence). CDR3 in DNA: TGTGCCAGCTCGAGTGGGACCGAAAACATTCAGTACTTC. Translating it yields CASSSGTENIQYF.

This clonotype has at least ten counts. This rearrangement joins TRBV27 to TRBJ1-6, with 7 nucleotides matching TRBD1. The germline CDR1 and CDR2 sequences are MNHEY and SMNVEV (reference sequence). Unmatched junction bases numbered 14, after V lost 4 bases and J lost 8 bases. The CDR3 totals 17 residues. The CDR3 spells CASSYRTGSRQDSPLHF. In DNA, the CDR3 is TGTGCCAGCAGTTATAGGACAGGCAGCCGGCAGGATTCACCCCTCCACTTT.

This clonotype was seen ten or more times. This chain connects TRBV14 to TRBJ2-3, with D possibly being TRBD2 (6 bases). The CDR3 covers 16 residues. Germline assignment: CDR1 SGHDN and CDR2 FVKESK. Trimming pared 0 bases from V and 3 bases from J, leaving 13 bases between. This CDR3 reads CASSQDPGVRTDTQYF. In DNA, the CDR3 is TGTGCCAGCAGCCAAGATCCGGGGGTGCGGACAGATACGCAGTATTTT.

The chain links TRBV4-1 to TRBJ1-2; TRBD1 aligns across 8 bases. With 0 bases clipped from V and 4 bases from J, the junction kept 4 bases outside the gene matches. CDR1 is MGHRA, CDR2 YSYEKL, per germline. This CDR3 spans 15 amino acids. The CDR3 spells CASSQDGQGTYGYTF. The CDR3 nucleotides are TGCGCCAGCAGCCAAGATGGACAGGGTACCTATGGCTACACCTTC.

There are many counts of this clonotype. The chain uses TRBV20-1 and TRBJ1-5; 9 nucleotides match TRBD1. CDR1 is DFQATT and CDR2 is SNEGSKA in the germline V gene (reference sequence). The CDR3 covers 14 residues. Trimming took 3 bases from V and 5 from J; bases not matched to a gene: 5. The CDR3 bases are TGCAGTGCTAGTCCCGGGACAGGGCATCAGCCCCAGCATTTT. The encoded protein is CSASPGTGHQPQHF.

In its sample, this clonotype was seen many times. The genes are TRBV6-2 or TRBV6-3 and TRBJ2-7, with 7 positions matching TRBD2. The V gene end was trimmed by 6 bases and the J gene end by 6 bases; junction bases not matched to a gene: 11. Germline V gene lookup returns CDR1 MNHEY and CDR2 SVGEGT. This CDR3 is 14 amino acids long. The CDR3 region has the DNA TGTGCCAGCAGCACCTTAGCGGGCCGCGTCGAGCAGTACTTC. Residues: CASSTLAGRVEQYF.